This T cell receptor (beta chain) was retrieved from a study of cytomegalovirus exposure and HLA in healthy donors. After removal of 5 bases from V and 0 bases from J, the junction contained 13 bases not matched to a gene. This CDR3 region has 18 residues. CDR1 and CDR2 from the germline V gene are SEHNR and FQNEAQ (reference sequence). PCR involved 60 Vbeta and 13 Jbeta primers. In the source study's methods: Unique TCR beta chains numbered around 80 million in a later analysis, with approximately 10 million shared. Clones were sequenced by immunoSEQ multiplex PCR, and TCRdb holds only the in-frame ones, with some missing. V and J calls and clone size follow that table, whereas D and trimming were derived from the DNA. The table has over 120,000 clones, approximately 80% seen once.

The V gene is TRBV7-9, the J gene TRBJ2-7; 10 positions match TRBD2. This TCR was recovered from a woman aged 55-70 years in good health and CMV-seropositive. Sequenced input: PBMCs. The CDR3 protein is CASSDGSGRASPSYEQYF. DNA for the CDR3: TGTGCCAGCAGCGACGGGAGCGGGAGGGCCTCTCCCTCCTACGAGCAGTACTTC.